This T cell receptor beta chain was recovered during a study of cytomegalovirus exposure and HLA in healthy donors. In regard to this clone: The antigen remains undetermined. At one boundary the junction diverges from the germline segment, which might be a read error.

Germline CDR1 SEHNR, CDR2 FQNEAQ (reference sequence). There are 18 residues in the CDR3. Study-wide points: TCR beta V- and J-gene trimming, according to a later analysis, was linked to a missense DCLRE1C variant.

The PCR ran on 60 Vbeta and 13 Jbeta primers. Here immunoSEQ multiplex PCR was the method, and the copy in TCRdb shows in-frame clones only, minus some. Seen here are over 150,000 clones, over 70% observed once, and the top ten hold 6% to 7.5%. Sequencing was done on a sample of PBMCs. The clonotype comes from a man aged 30 to 45 in good health and CMV-seropositive. This chain joins TRBV7-9 and TRBJ2-1, with 11 bases aligning to TRBD2. The CDR3: CSSSQTSGTRSIYNEQFF. The CDR3 DNA reads TGTTCCAGCAGCCAGACTAGCGGGACCCGGTCTATCTACAATGAGCAGTTCTTC. The full variable domain, with the rest looked up from reference TRBV7-9 and TRBJ2-1, is DTGVSQNPRHKITKRGQNVTFRCDPISEHNRLYWYRQTLGQGPEFLTYFQNEAQLEKSRLLSDRFSAERPKGSFSTLEIQRTEQGDSAMYLCSSSQTSGTRSIYNEQFFGPGTRLTVL.